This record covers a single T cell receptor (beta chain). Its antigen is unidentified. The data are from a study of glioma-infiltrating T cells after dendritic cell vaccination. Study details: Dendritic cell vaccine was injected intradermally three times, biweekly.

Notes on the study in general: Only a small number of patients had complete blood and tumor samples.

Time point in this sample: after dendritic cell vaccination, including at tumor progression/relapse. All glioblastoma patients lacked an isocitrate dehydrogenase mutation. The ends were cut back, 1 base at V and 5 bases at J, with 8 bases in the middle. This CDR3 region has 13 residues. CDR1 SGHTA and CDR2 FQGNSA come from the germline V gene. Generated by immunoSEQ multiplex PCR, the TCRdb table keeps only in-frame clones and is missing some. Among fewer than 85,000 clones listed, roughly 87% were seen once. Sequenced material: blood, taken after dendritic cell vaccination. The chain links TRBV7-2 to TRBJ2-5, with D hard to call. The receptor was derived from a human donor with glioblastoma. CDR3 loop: CASSLDPVETQYF. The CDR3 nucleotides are TGTGCCAGCAGCTTAGATCCGGTGGAGACCCAGTACTTC.